These 17 T cell receptor beta chains share one sample of origin, sequenced in a study of blood T cell repertoires in COVID-19. Clones were read by immunoSEQ multiplex PCR, and TCRdb kept only the in-frame ones, dropping some. The repertoire holds more than 350,000 clones, 88% seen once, with 1.4% to 1.5% in the top ten. The sequencing sample was made of PBMCs or T cells enriched from blood (not recorded which). These receptors were collected from a young woman who had been exposed to COVID-19.

About this clone itself: This CDR3 is also generated by other DNA sequences in the sample. This chain connects TRBV25-1 to TRBJ2-7; TRBD2 agrees at 11 bases. This CDR3 has 15 amino acids. Losses at the gene ends were 2 bases for V and 4 bases for J; bases not matched to a gene: 4. Germline V gene lookup returns CDR1 MGHDK and CDR2 SYGVNS. The DNA of the CDR3 is TGTGCCAGCAGTGAAAGGACTAGCGGGTTGTACGAGCAGTACTTC. Translating gives CASSERTSGLYEQYF.

The chain recombines TRBV28 with TRBJ1-5; D possibly corresponds to TRBD1 (5 bases). Germline V gene lookup returns CDR1 MDHEN and CDR2 SYDVKM. The CDR3 consists of 14 residues. V was pared by 5 bases and J by 3 bases, with 11 bases between. As DNA, the CDR3 is TGTGCCAGCAGTCCCGCAGGGATCAATCAGCCCCAGCATTTT. Translated, it gives CASSPAGINQPQHF.

This clone turned up a few times. The chain employs TRBV6-2 or TRBV6-3 and TRBJ2-1; 10 bases are a match to TRBD1. J gave up 4 bases and V 4 bases, and 4 bases lay outside the gene matches. The CDR3 is 15 amino acids. Germline CDR1 reads MNHEY; CDR2 reads SVGEGT. The CDR3 is CASSSGTGDYNEQFF. The CDR3 nucleotides read TGTGCCAGCAGTTCCGGGACAGGGGATTACAATGAGCAGTTCTTC.

This chain links TRBV3-1 (or the pseudogene TRBV3-2) with TRBJ1-2; TRBD1 aligns across 9 bases. Losses at the gene ends were 4 bases for V and 10 bases for J; bases not matched to a gene: 4. Germline assignment: CDR1 LGHDT and CDR2 YNNKEL (reference sequence). The CDR3 loop spans 12 amino acids. CDR3 in DNA: TGTGCCAGCAGCCTGGGACAGGGTTCCTACACCTTC. It specifies CASSLGQGSYTF.

The chain recombines TRBV6-5 with TRBJ1-4; 8 nucleotides line up with TRBD1. V lost 9 bases, J lost 7 bases, and 13 bases stayed unmatched. The CDR3 contains 15 residues. CDR1 is MNHEY and CDR2 is SVGAGI in the germline V gene. The CDR3 region is CASRILGQGIEKLFF. In DNA, the CDR3 is TGTGCCAGTAGAATCCTAGGACAGGGCATTGAAAAACTGTTTTTT.

J is TRBJ2-7 and V is TRBV5-1; tentatively, D is TRBD2 (5 bases). The CDR3 has 13 amino acids. Germline V gene lookup returns CDR1 SGHRS and CDR2 YFSETQ. The V and J ends lost 4 bases and 2 bases respectively, with 10 bases between them. The CDR3 spells CASSVGRTYEQYF. The CDR3 DNA sequence: TGCGCCAGCAGCGTTGGGAGAACCTACGAGCAGTACTTC.

The count of this clone is one. This chain uses TRBV29-1 with TRBJ2-1; the D gene is possibly TRBD1 (5 bases). CDR1 is SQVTM, CDR2 ANQGSEA, per germline. The CDR3 sequence is 12 residues long. The V gene lost 3 bases and the J gene lost 7 bases, with 10 bases spanning the gap. The CDR3 is CSVDRVTNEQFF. The CDR3 nucleotides read TGCAGCGTTGACAGGGTAACGAATGAGCAGTTCTTC.

This sequence joins TRBV2 and TRBJ2-1; no reliable D call. The CDR3 loop spans 14 amino acids. V was shortened by 0 bases and J by 3 bases, with 6 bases between the two germline ends. Germline CDR1 reads SNHLY; CDR2 reads FYNNEI. CDR3 sequence: CASSEAANYNEQFF. The CDR3 nucleotides read TGTGCCAGCAGTGAAGCGGCCAACTACAATGAGCAGTTCTTC.

The V gene is TRBV24-1, the J gene TRBJ2-1, with D possibly being TRBD1 (5 bases). The length of the CDR3 is 15 residues. CDR1 and CDR2 from the germline V gene are KGHDR and SFDVKD. Trimming pared 5 bases from V and 4 bases from J, leaving 14 bases between. The CDR3 reads CATSAPGPVYNEQFF. For the CDR3, the DNA is TGTGCCACCAGTGCTCCAGGGCCCGTTTACAATGAGCAGTTCTTC.

Turning to this clone: Other DNA sequences from this sample encode an identical CDR3 as well. The V and J genes are TRBV19 and TRBJ2-1; 8 bases are a match to TRBD2. The CDR3 length is 15 residues. CDR1 is LNHDA and CDR2 is SQIVND in the germline V gene (reference sequence). Trimming at V came to 7 bases and at J to 2 bases, leaving 7 bases not matched to a gene. The CDR3 here is CASTIGGAPYNEQFF. CDR3 bases: TGTGCCAGTACCATCGGGGGGGCACCCTACAATGAGCAGTTCTTC. The variable domain in full, with the rest retrieved from reference TRBV19 and TRBJ2-1, is DGGITQSPKYLFRKEGQNVTLSCEQNLNHDAMYWYRQDPGQGLRLIYYSQIVNDFQKGDIAEGYSVSREKKESFPLTVTSAQKNPTAFYLCASTIGGAPYNEQFFGPGTRLTVL.

The V call is TRBV7-9, the J call TRBJ1-5; TRBD1 matches at 9 bases. CDR3 length: 17 residues. V shed 7 bases and J 3 bases; nucleotides not matched to a gene: 13. The germline CDR1 and CDR2 sequences are SEHNR and FQNEAQ (reference sequence). CDR3 sequence (DNA): TGTGCCAGCACCAAAACGGGGACAGGGTTTTTCAATCAGCCCCAGCATTTT. Its translation: CASTKTGTGFFNQPQHF.

The rearrangement joins TRBV27 to TRBJ2-1; 7 bases match TRBD1. J lost 7 bases, V lost 6 bases, and 9 bases had no gene match. CDR1 and CDR2 (germline): MNHEY, SMNVEV (reference sequence). This CDR3 contains 14 residues. The CDR3 nucleotides are TGTGCCAGCAGGGAAAGGGGGCAAGGAAATGAGCAGTTCTTC. It yields the protein CASRERGQGNEQFF.

This chain connects TRBV6-5 to TRBJ2-5; 8 nucleotides agree with TRBD2. Germline CDR1 and CDR2: MNHEY and SVGAGI. CDR3 length: 15 residues. V shed 7 bases and J 2 bases; nucleotides not matched to a gene: 9. CDR3 loop: CASMYLAGGQETQYF. CDR3 bases: TGTGCCAGCATGTATCTAGCGGGCGGACAAGAGACCCAGTACTTC.

The chain employs TRBV7-9 and TRBJ1-2, with D possibly matching TRBD1 (6 bases). Trimming left V 5 bases short and J 6 bases short, with 19 bases between. CDR1 and CDR2 (germline): SEHNR, FQNEAQ (reference sequence). The CDR3 has 15 residues. The CDR3, as DNA: TGTGCCAGCAGCCCTAGCGGGACACCTAATCATGGCTACACCTTC. This translates into CASSPSGTPNHGYTF.

This clone was found a few times. The gene calls are TRBV7-9 and TRBJ1-5; no definite D call. Trimming cost V 4 bases and J 0 bases, with 16 bases left between them. CDR1 and CDR2 (germline): SEHNR, FQNEAQ (reference sequence). This CDR3 has 17 residues. CDR3 loop: CASSYGGRMYSNQPQHF. The CDR3 bases are TGTGCCAGCAGCTACGGCGGCCGAATGTATAGCAATCAGCCCCAGCATTTT.

J is TRBJ2-7 and V is TRBV27, with TRBD2 as a possible D gene (7 bases). Trimming stripped 2 bases from V and 6 bases from J, with 20 bases between. Germline CDR1 and CDR2: MNHEY and SMNVEV (reference sequence). The CDR3 is 16 amino acids. CDR3 residues: CASSLRVSGGASEQYF. In nucleotides, the CDR3 is TGTGCCAGCAGTTTAAGAGTAAGTGGGGGGGCGAGCGAGCAGTACTTC.

The gene calls are TRBV7-9 and TRBJ2-7; D call uncertain. V gave up 5 bases and J gave up 7 bases, with 6 bases separating them. Germline V gene data show CDR1 as SEHNR and CDR2 as FQNEAQ (reference sequence). This CDR3 contains 10 residues. The CDR3 is CASSPEEQYF. DNA for the CDR3: TGTGCCAGCAGCCCAGAAGAGCAGTACTTC.